The 15 T cell receptor beta chains listed next were all sequenced from one sample in a study of cytomegalovirus exposure and HLA in healthy donors. PCR primers comprised 60 Vbeta and 13 Jbeta primers. Data came from immunoSEQ multiplex PCR; TCRdb stores just in-frame clones and leaves some out. The sample has about 67,000 clones, about 70% seen once. The sequenced sample consisted of PBMCs. All receptors derive from a woman aged 25 to 39 in good health and CMV-seronegative.

V is TRBV6-5 and J is TRBJ2-5; 11 bases fit TRBD2. The CDR3 spans 15 residues. The germline V gene has CDR1 MNHEY and CDR2 SVGAGI. V was pared by 6 bases and J by 4 bases, with 7 bases of the junction left unmatched. CDR3 sequence: CASRLAGEWGETQYF. The CDR3 bases are TGTGCCAGCAGACTAGCGGGGGAATGGGGAGAGACCCAGTACTTC.

The chain recombines TRBV4-3 with TRBJ2-5, with 10 bases fitting TRBD2. This CDR3 region has 16 residues. Germline V CDR1 and CDR2: LGHNA, YSLEER. Trimming at V came to 2 bases and at J to 1 base, leaving 4 bases not matched to a gene. The DNA of the CDR3 is TGCGCCAGCAGCCAACGAGCGGGGGGGCCCCAAGAGACCCAGTACTTC. Translating gives CASSQRAGGPQETQYF.

This sequence joins TRBV6-6 and TRBJ1-2, with D hard to call. Germline CDR1 MNHNY, CDR2 SVGAGI (reference sequence). Trimming took off 6 bases at V and 5 bases at J, with 16 bases between the two ends. This CDR3 region has 14 residues. This CDR3 reads CASRGPGLVYGYTF. CDR3 nucleotide sequence: TGTGCCAGCAGGGGCCCTGGGTTGGTATATGGCTACACCTTC.

The chain joins TRBV7-9 to TRBJ2-1, with 8 positions matching TRBD1. CDR1 and CDR2 from the germline V gene are SEHNR and FQNEAQ (reference sequence). This CDR3 is built from 15 residues. V dropped 1 base and J dropped 12; count of bases not matched to a gene: 11. CDR3 sequence reads: CASSLEGQGGDGQFF. DNA for the CDR3: TGTGCCAGCAGCTTAGAAGGACAGGGTGGGGATGGGCAGTTCTTC.

This clone has just a few counts. The genes are TRBV6-5 and TRBJ1-2, with D possibly TRBD1 on 6 matching bases. V was clipped by 6 bases and J by 5 bases, with 13 bases between them. CDR1 is MNHEY and CDR2 is SVGAGI in the germline V gene. This CDR3 has 13 amino acids. Here the CDR3 DNA reads TGTGCCAGCAGCCTGACAGGAGGTTATGGCTACACCTTC. It yields the protein CASSLTGGYGYTF.

This rearrangement joins TRBV7-2 to TRBJ2-7, with 8 positions matching TRBD1. The CDR3 totals 17 residues. Germline CDR1 is SGHTA and CDR2 is FQGNSA. The V and J ends lost 3 bases and 0 bases, in that order; junction bases with no gene match: 10. CDR3 loop: CASSFHGGQVVSYEQYF. DNA of the CDR3: TGTGCCAGCAGCTTCCATGGGGGACAGGTTGTCTCCTACGAGCAGTACTTC.

V is TRBV5-1 and J is TRBJ2-7; D perhaps matches TRBD2 (5 bases). V gave up 3 bases and J gave up 7 bases, with 11 bases separating them. Germline CDR1 is SGHRS and CDR2 is YFSETQ. The CDR3 has 12 residues. CDR3 region: CASSWDSGEQYF. DNA of the CDR3: TGCGCCAGCAGCTGGGATTCGGGAGAGCAGTACTTC.

Concerning this clone: An end of the junction does not agree with germline; a read error may underlie this. This chain uses TRBV19 with TRBJ2-3, with D tentatively TRBD2 (6 bases). CDR3 length: 17 amino acids. Per the germline V gene, CDR1 is LNHDA and CDR2 is SQIVND (reference sequence). The CDR3 sequence is CVSSIVGTLPGPDTQYF. The CDR3 coding sequence is TGTGTCAGTAGTATAGTTGGGACTCTCCCCGGCCCAGATACGCAGTATTTT.

V gene TRBV11-3 combines with J gene TRBJ2-1; TRBD2 might be the D (5 bases). Per the germline V gene, CDR1 is SGHNT and CDR2 is YENEEA. V was shortened by 6 bases and J by 10 bases, with 13 bases between the two germline ends. The CDR3 is 12 amino acids. CDR3 protein: CASSRLPGEQFF. The CDR3 DNA sequence: TGTGCCAGCAGTCGTCTCCCGGGGGAGCAGTTCTTC.

This rearrangement joins TRBV25-1 to TRBJ2-1; TRBD2 might be the D (5 bases). Germline V CDR1 and CDR2: MGHDK, SYGVNS. The CDR3 is made up of 15 amino acids. The V end was cut by 1 base, the J end by 3 bases, with 10 bases between. The CDR3 here is CASSEFGKGYNEQFF. Written as DNA, the CDR3 is TGTGCCAGCAGTGAATTCGGGAAGGGCTACAATGAGCAGTTCTTC.

The rearrangement uses TRBV5-5 and TRBJ1-5; no definite D call. Germline lookup yields CDR1 SGHKS and CDR2 YYEKEE (reference sequence). The ends were cut back, 0 bases at V and 0 bases at J, with 10 bases in the middle. The CDR3 loop spans 16 amino acids. For the CDR3, the DNA is TGTGCCAGCAGCTTGGTTGCAGGTTATAGCAATCAGCCCCAGCATTTT. Translated: CASSLVAGYSNQPQHF.

This rearrangement joins TRBV11-1 to TRBJ1-1; 7 positions match TRBD1. Unmatched junction bases numbered 5, after V lost 2 bases and J lost 14 bases. The germline CDR1 and CDR2 sequences are SGHAT and FQDESV (reference sequence). CDR3 length equals 11 residues. CDR3 nucleotides: TGTGCCAGCAGCTTACGAGGGGGCCTGTTCTTT. Protein product: CASSLRGGLFF.

This clone has more than one count but fewer than ten. This rearrangement joins TRBV6-1 to TRBJ1-2; no firm D call. Germline V gene data show CDR1 as MNHNS and CDR2 as SASEGT. With 4 bases removed from V and 7 bases from J, the gap between germline ends came to 7 bases. The CDR3 is 11 amino acids. The CDR3 protein is CASSAGVGYTF. Written as DNA, the CDR3 is TGTGCCAGCAGTGCGGGAGTTGGCTACACCTTC.

This rearrangement joins TRBV30 to TRBJ2-7; a possible D gene is TRBD2 (5 bases). The V gene lost 2 bases and the J gene lost 7 bases, with 15 bases spanning the gap. Germline-derived CDR1 and CDR2 are GTSNPN and SVGIG (reference sequence). The length of the CDR3 is 13 residues. CDR3 region: CAWSRDLTLEQYF. The CDR3 bases are TGTGCCTGGAGTCGGGATCTAACGTTGGAGCAGTACTTC.

This rearrangement joins TRBV7-9 to TRBJ1-1; D is perhaps TRBD1 (6 bases). V shed 1 base and J shed 4 bases, with 10 bases lying between them. This CDR3 has 14 amino acids. The germline V gene has CDR1 SEHNR and CDR2 FQNEAQ (reference sequence). Written as DNA, the CDR3 is TGTGCCAGCAGCTTAGGGGGGCTACCCACTGAAGCTTTCTTT. Translating gives CASSLGGLPTEAFF.